This T cell receptor (beta chain) stems from a study of T cell responses to AZD1222 COVID-19 vaccine. At the level of the study: Second doses at about 4 or about 12 weeks were pooled.

This clone was picked up one time. The antigen remains unidentified. Measured with immunoSEQ multiplex PCR; TCRdb has only the in-frame clones, and not every one. The data show roughly 150,000 clones, with 90% to 95% seen just once and roughly 5% held by the top ten. This CDR3 has 13 residues. Germline V lookup: CDR1 SGHNT, CDR2 YENEEA. V was clipped by 1 base and J by 3 bases, with 7 bases between them. Findings of the study overall: Repertoire samples came only from after the peak T cell response. Regions 160-218 and 743-854 dominated among vaccine-associated CD4 TCRs spanning spike.

This clonotype was sampled from an adult in good health. This specimen was peripheral blood, taken on day 0 of AZD1222 vaccination. V and J are TRBV11-3 and TRBJ2-7; D not certain. Written as DNA, the CDR3 is TGTGCCAGCAGCTTAGGGCGGAGCTACGAGCAGTACTTC. It encodes CASSLGRSYEQYF.